The 10 T cell receptor beta chains below come from one sample, sequenced in a study of glioma-infiltrating T cells. TCR alpha and beta CDR3 regions were amplified from RNA using iRepertoire nested multiplex PCR. TCRdb re-analysed the multiplex PCR reads in MiXCR, keeping a single row per CDR3 protein. The table has fewer than 90,000 distinct CDR3 sequences, about 25% seen once. Material: glioma tissue, nonneoplastic brain tissue, or PBMCs (not recorded which). The receptors were gathered from a human donor with low-grade glioma or glioblastoma, undergoing nonglioma brain surgery, or in good health (not recorded which).

This clonotype was observed at least ten times. The chain is built from TRBV2 and TRBJ1-2; D unclear. Germline assignment: CDR1 SNHLY and CDR2 FYNNEI. The CDR3 has 14 residues. The germline V and J ends were trimmed by 8 bases and 4 bases, with 17 bases remaining between them. CDR3 bases: TGTGCCAGCTCCTGGAGCACGGCCTTCTATGGCTACACCTTC. Its translation: CASSWSTAFYGYTF.

This chain links TRBV3-1 with TRBJ2-5; 7 nucleotides match TRBD2. With V trimmed by 2 bases and J by 1 base, 7 bases remained unmatched. CDR1 is LGHDT and CDR2 is YNNKEL in the germline V gene (reference sequence). This CDR3 region has 16 residues. CDR3 nucleotide sequence: TGTGCCAGCAGCCAAAGAGTAGCGGGTTTCCAAGAGACCCAGTACTTC. The encoded protein is CASSQRVAGFQETQYF.

About this clonotype itself: An end of the junction does not agree with germline; a read error may underlie this. The chain employs TRBV18 and TRBJ1-1; 10 bases are a match to TRBD1. This CDR3 is 15 amino acids long. Germline lookup yields CDR1 KGHSH and CDR2 LQKENI. The CDR3 coding sequence is TGTGCCAGCTCACCGCCGACAGGGGGCCAGACTGAAGCTCTCTTT. It is translated as CASSPPTGGQTEALF.

This clonotype has a count of ten or more. The chain couples TRBV29-1 to TRBJ2-3; 8 bases are shared with TRBD2. CDR1 and CDR2 from the germline V gene are SQVTM and ANQGSEA. The CDR3 totals 16 residues. J was trimmed by 0 bases and V by 4 bases; bases with no gene match: 9. The CDR3 region has the DNA TGCAGCGTTGGGCTAGCGGGCCATGCTAGCACAGATACGCAGTATTTT. Translated, it gives CSVGLAGHASTDTQYF.

The chain recombines TRBV12-3 or TRBV12-4 with TRBJ2-1, with 9 bases identical to TRBD2. V trimming: 3 bases; J trimming: 8 bases; junction bases outside the gene matches: 8. The CDR3 loop spans 15 amino acids. This CDR3 is CASSFVAGAMDEQFF. CDR3 nucleotides: TGTGCCAGCAGTTTTGTAGCGGGAGCGATGGATGAGCAGTTCTTC.

This clonotype was observed at least ten times. The chain carries TRBV27 and TRBJ1-2; D call uncertain. The CDR3 has 15 amino acids. CDR1 and CDR2 (germline): MNHEY, SMNVEV (reference sequence). Trimming left V 7 bases short and J 8 bases short, with 23 bases between. The CDR3 nucleotides are TGTGCCAGCAAACTAGACAACCGGGTTACTATCGGCTACACCTTC. Residues: CASKLDNRVTIGYTF.

The chain employs TRBV2 and TRBJ2-3; 9 bases are a match to TRBD2. The germline V gene has CDR1 SNHLY and CDR2 FYNNEI. The CDR3 totals 14 residues. V dropped 8 bases and J dropped 5; count of bases not matched to a gene: 8. The CDR3 DNA sequence: TGTGCCAGCGAGGCGGGACTAGCCGGAGATACGCAGTATTTT. Its translation: CASEAGLAGDTQYF.

The chain uses TRBV10-3 and TRBJ2-7; D not certain. V was pared by 3 bases and J by 1 base, with 4 bases between. The CDR3 runs 12 residues. Germline V gene sequence: CDR1 ENHRY, CDR2 SYGVKD. The CDR3 reads CAISEKSYEQYF. The DNA for the CDR3 is TGTGCCATCAGTGAAAAATCCTACGAGCAGTACTTC.

This clonotype was detected many times. CDR3 nucleotide sequence: TGTGCCAGCAGCTTACGTGCGGATACGCAGTATTTT. It encodes CASSLRADTQYF. The gene calls are TRBV7-6 and TRBJ2-3; D unresolved. V lost 2 bases and J 6 bases, leaving 6 bases between the germline ends. This CDR3 comprises 12 residues. CDR1 and CDR2 (germline): SGHVS, FNYEAQ.

Notes on this clonotype: It may be a read error: a sequence one base away is much more abundant. This rearrangement joins TRBV3-1 to TRBJ1-6; a weak D match, TRBD1 (5 bases). The CDR3 has 16 amino acids. The germline CDR1 and CDR2 sequences are LGHDT and YNNKEL (reference sequence). The V end lost 0 bases, the J end lost 7 bases, and 13 bases lay between the germline ends. CDR3 sequence: CASSQETGLINSPLHF. The CDR3 coding sequence is TGTGCCAGCAGCCAAGAGACGGGGCTGATAAATTCACCCCTCCACTTT.